This record concerns one T cell receptor beta chain sequence. Its antigen remains unknown. The data stem from a study of cytomegalovirus exposure and HLA in healthy donors. Overall study context: HLA-typed donors were the source of 86 million or so unique TCRs held in an early data release. Study outcomes and limitations: TCR beta V segments were, for the most part, productive about 87% or about 30% of the time in an earlier analysis.

This PCR relied on a set of 60 Vbeta primers and 13 Jbeta primers. Sequencing was performed with immunoSEQ multiplex PCR; in TCRdb, only in-frame clones are kept and a portion is missing. This sample has 35,000 to 45,000 clones, with 70% to 85% found just once. This CDR3 has 10 residues. V shed 5 bases and J shed 6 bases, with 7 bases lying between them. The V gene's germline CDR1 is GTSNPN and CDR2 SVGIG (reference sequence). This receptor was taken from a woman aged 18-29 years in good health and CMV-seropositive. The chain links TRBV30 to TRBJ1-1; unclear D gene. What was sequenced was PBMCs. The DNA for the CDR3 is TGTGCCTGGCTAGGCCCTGAAGCTTTCTTT. Its translation: CAWLGPEAFF.